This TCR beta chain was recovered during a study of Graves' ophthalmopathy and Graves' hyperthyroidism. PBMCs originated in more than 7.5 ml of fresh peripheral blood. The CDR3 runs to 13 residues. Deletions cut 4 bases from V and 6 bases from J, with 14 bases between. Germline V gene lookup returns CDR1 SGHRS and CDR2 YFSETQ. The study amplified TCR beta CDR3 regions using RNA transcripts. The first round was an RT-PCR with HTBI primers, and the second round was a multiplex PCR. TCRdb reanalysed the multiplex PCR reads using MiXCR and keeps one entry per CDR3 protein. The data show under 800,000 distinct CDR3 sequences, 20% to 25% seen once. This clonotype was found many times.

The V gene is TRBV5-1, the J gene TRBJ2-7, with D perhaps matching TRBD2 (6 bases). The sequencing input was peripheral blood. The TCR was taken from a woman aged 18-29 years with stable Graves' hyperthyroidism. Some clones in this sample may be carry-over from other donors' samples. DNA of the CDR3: TGCGCCAGCAGCCGGAGCGGGTCTCGCGAGCAGTACTTC. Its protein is CASSRSGSREQYF. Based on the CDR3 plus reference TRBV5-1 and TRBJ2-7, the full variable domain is KAGVTQTPRYLIKTRGQQVTLSCSPISGHRSVSWYQQTPGQGLQFLFEYFSETQRNKGNFPGRFSGRQFSNSRSEMNVSTLELGDSALYLCASSRSGSREQYFGPGTRLTVT.